This T cell receptor beta chain appears in the sequencing data of a study of cytomegalovirus exposure and HLA in healthy donors. Primers for the PCR totalled 60 Vbeta and 13 Jbeta. Sequencing was performed with immunoSEQ multiplex PCR; in TCRdb, only in-frame clones are kept and a portion is missing. The sample shows 160,000 or so clones, about three quarters of them seen only once. The CDR3 covers 15 residues. Germline values: CDR1 SEHNR, CDR2 FQNEAQ (reference sequence). Deletions cut 4 bases from V and 8 bases from J, with 17 bases between. V usage is TRBV7-9 and J usage is TRBJ1-4; the D is unclear. The source is a man between 35 and 55 years old in good health and CMV-seronegative. Sequenced input: PBMCs. In DNA form, the CDR3 reads TGTGCCAGCAGCTCCCTCGGGGTGGGGAGGGAAAAACTGTTTTTT. Translating it yields CASSSLGVGREKLFF.